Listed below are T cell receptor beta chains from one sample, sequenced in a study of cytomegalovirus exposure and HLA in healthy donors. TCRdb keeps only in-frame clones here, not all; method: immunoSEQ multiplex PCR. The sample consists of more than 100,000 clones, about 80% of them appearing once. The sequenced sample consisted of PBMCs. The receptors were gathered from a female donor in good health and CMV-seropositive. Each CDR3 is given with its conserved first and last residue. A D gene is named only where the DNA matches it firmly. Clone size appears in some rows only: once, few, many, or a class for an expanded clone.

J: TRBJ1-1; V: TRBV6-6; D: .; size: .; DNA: TGTGCCAGCAGTCCCAGGGTGGGCACTGAAGCTTTCTTT; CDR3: CASSPRVGTEAFF
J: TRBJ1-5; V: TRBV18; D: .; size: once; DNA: TGTGCCAGCTCGCCGGGTTCCAATCAGCCCCAGCATTTT; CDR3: CASSPGSNQPQHF
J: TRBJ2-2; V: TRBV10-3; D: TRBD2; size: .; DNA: TGTGCCATCAGTGAGTCTGGAAAGCGGGGGAGCACCGGGGAGCTGTTTTTT; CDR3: CAISESGKRGSTGELFF
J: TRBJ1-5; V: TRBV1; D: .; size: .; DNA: .; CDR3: CTSSQDFGAGRSAGQPQHF
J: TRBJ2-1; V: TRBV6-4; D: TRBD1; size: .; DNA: TGTGCCAGCAGTCCCACAGGGGGCGCCGTCAATGAGCAGTTCTTC; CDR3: CASSPTGGAVNEQFF
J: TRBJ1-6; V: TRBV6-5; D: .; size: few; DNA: TGTGCCAGCAGTTGGGCAGGGGCTTCGAATTCACCCCTCCACTTT; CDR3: CASSWAGASNSPLHF
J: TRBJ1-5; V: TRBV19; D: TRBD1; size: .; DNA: TGTGCCAGTAGTACGACAGGGGGCTATCAGCCCCAGCATTTT; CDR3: CASSTTGGYQPQHF
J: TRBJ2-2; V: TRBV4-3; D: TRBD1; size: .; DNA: TGCGCCAGCAGCCAAGATACAGGGGCTGGCACCGGGGAGCTGTTTTTT; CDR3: CASSQDTGAGTGELFF
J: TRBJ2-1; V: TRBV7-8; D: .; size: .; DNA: TGTGCCAGCAGCGCTACTAGTCATGAGCAGTTCTTC; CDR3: CASSATSHEQFF
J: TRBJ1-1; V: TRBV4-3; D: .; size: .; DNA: TGCGCCAGCAGCCAAGGACAGGCGAACACTGAAGCTTTCTTT; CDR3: CASSQGQANTEAFF
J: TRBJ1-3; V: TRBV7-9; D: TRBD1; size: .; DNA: TGTGCCAGCAGCTCCTCTACAACGACAGGGACTGCAAACACCATATATTTT; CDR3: CASSSSTTTGTANTIYF
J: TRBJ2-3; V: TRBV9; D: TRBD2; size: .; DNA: TGTGCCAGCAGCGTAGGGAGTGTAGCGGGGAGCACAGATACGCAGTATTTT; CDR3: CASSVGSVAGSTDTQYF
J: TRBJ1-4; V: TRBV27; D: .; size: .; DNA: TGTGCCAGCAGTTTATTCTGGGGAACAGGGTTGAATGAAAAACTGTTTTTT; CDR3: CASSLFWGTGLNEKLFF
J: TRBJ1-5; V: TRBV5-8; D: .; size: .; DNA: TGTGCCAGCAGCTTACAGGGTCATCAGCCCCAGCATTTT; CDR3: CASSLQGHQPQHF